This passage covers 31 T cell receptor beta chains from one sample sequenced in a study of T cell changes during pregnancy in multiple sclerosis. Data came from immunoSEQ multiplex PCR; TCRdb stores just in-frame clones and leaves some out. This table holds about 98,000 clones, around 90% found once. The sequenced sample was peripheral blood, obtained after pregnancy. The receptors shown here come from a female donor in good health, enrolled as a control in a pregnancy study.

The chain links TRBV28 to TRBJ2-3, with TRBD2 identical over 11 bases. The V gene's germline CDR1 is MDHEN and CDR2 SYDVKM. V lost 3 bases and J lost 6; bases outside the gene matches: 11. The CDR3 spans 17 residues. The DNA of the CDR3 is TGTGCCAGCAGTTTTTCTAGCGGGAGGACCCTCTGGGATACGCAGTATTTT. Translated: CASSFSSGRTLWDTQYF.

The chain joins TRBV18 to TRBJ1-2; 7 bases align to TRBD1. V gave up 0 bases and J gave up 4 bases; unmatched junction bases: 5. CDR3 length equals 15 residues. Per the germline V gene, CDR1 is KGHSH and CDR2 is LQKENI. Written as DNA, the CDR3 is TGTGCCAGCTCACCACCGACAGGGTTTGCCTATGGCTACACCTTC. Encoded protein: CASSPPTGFAYGYTF.

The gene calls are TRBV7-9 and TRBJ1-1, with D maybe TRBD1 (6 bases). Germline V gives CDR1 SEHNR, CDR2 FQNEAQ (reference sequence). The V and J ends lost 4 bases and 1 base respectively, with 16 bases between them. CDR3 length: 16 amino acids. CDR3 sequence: CASSSPQAGANTEAFF. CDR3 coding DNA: TGTGCCAGCAGCTCCCCCCAGGCAGGGGCGAACACTGAAGCTTTCTTT.

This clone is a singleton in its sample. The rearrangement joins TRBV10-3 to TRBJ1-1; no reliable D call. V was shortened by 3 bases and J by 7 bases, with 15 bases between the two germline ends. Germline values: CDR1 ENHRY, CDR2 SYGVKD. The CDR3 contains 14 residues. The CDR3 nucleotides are TGTGCCATCAGTGACGAATCGGGGAGAGGTGAAGCTTTCTTT. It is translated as CAISDESGRGEAFF.

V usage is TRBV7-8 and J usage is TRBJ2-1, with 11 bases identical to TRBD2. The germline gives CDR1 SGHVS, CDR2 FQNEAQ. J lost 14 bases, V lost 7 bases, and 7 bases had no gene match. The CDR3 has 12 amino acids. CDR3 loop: CASNSSGRRKFF. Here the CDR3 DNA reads TGTGCCAGCAACTCTAGCGGGAGGAGAAAGTTCTTC.

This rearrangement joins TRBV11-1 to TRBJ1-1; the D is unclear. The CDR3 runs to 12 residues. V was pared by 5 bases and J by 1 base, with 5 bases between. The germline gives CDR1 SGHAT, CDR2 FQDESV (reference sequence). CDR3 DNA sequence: TGTGCCAGCAGCCTTTCGAACACTGAAGCTTTCTTT. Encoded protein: CASSLSNTEAFF.

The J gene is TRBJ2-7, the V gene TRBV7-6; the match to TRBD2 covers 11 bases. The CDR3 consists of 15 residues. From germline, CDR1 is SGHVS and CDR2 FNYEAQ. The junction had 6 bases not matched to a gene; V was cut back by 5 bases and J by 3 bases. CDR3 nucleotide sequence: TGTGCCAGCAGCCCACGACTAGCGGGGATCTACGAGCAGTACTTC. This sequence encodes CASSPRLAGIYEQYF. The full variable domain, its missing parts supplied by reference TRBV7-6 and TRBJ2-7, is GAGVSQSPRYKVTKRGQDVALRCDPISGHVSLYWYRQALGQGPEFLTYFNYEAQQDKSGLPNDRFSAERPEGSISTLTIQRTEQRDSAMYRCASSPRLAGIYEQYFGPGTRLTVT.

The CDR3 reads CASSEQGAGEWTGELFF. In DNA, the CDR3 is TGTGCCAGCAGTGAACAGGGAGCGGGAGAATGGACCGGGGAGCTGTTTTTT. The chain joins TRBV6-1 to TRBJ2-2, with 8 bases identical to TRBD2. The CDR3 sequence is 17 residues long. Germline values: CDR1 MNHNS, CDR2 SASEGT. V lost 2 bases to trimming and J lost 5 bases; unmatched junction nucleotides: 10.

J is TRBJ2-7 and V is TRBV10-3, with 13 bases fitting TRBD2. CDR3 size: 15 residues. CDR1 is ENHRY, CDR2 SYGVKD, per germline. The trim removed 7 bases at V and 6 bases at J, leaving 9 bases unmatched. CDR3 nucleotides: TGTGCCATCAAGAACGGGACTAGCGGGAAGGTCGAGCAGTACTTC. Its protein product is CAIKNGTSGKVEQYF.

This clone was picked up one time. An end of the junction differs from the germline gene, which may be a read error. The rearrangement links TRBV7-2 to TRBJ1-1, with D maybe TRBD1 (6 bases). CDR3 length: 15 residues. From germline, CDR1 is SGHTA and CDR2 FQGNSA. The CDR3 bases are TGTGCCAGCAGCTTAGTCTCGGGGGCGGGGGCTGAGGGGGTTTTT. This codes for CASSLVSGAGAEGVF. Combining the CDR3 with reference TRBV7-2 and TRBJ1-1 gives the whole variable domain GAGVSQSPSNKVTEKGKDVELRCDPISGHTALYWYRQSLGQGLEFLIYFQGNSAPDKSGLPSDRFSAERTGGSVSTLTIQRTQQEDSAVYLCASSLVSGAGAEGVFGQGTRLTVV.

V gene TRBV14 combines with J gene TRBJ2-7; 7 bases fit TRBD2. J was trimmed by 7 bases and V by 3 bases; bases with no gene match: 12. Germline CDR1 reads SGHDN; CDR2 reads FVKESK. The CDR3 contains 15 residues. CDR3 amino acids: CASSHHQAGVREQYF. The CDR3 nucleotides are TGTGCCAGCAGCCACCACCAGGCGGGAGTGAGGGAGCAGTACTTC.

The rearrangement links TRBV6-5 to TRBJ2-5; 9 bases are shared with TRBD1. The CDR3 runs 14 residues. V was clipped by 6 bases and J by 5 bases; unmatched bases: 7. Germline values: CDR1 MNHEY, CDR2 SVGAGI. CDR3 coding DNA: TGTGCCAGCAGACGGGACAGGGACAGGGAGACCCAGTACTTC. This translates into CASRRDRDRETQYF.

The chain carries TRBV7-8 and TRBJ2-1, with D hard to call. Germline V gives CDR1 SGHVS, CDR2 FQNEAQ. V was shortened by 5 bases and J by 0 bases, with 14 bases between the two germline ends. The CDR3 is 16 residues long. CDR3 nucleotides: TGTGCCAGCAGCCCGCGGCTCGAAAGCTCCTACAATGAGCAGTTCTTC. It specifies CASSPRLESSYNEQFF.

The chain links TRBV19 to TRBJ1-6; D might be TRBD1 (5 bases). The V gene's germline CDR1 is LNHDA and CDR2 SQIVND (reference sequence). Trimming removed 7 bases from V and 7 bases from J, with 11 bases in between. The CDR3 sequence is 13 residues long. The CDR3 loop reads CASNQGGNSPLHF. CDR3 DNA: TGTGCCAGTAATCAGGGTGGAAATTCACCCCTCCACTTT.

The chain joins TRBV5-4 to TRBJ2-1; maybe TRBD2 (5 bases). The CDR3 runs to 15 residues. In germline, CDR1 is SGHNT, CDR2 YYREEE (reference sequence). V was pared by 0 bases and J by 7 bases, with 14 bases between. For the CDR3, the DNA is TGTGCCAGCAGCTTGGCCGGGGTGCAGCTTAATGAGCAGTTCTTC. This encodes CASSLAGVQLNEQFF. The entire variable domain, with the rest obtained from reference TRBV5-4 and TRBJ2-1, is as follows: ETGVTQSPTHLIKTRGQQVTLRCSSQSGHNTVSWYQQALGQGPQFIFQYYREEENGRGNFPPRFSGLQFPNYSSELNVNALELDDSALYLCASSLAGVQLNEQFFGPGTRLTVL.

CDR3 loop: CASSPPLGTGVFNEQFF. CDR3 nucleotide sequence: TGTGCCAGCTCACCTCCTTTGGGGACAGGGGTGTTCAATGAGCAGTTCTTC. V usage is TRBV18 and J usage is TRBJ2-1; TRBD1 matches at 10 bases. V was pared by 3 bases and J by 6 bases, with 11 bases of the junction left unmatched. CDR1 is KGHSH, CDR2 LQKENI, per germline. The CDR3 spans 17 residues.

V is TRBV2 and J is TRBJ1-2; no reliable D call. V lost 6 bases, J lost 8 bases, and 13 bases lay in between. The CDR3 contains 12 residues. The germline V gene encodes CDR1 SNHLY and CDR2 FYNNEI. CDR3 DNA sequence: TGTGCCAGCAGCGAGTATGATTGGGGCTACACCTTC. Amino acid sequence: CASSEYDWGYTF.

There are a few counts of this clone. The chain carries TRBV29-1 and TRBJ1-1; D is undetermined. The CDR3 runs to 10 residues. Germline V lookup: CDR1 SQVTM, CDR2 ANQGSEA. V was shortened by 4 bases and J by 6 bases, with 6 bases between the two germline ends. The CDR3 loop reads CSVGEAEAFF. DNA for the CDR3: TGCAGCGTTGGGGAGGCTGAAGCTTTCTTT.

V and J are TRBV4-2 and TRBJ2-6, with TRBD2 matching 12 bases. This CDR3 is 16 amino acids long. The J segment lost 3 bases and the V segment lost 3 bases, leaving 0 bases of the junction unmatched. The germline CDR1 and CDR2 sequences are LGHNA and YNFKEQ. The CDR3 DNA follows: TGTGCCAGCAGCCAGGGACTAGCGGGTGGGGCCAACGTCCTGACTTTC. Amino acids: CASSQGLAGGANVLTF.

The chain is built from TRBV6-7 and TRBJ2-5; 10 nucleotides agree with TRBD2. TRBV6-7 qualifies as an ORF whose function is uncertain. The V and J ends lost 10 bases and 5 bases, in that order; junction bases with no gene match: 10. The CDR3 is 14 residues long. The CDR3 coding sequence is TGTGCCAACAGGACTAGCGGTTGCGGCGAGACCCAGTACTTC. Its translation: CANRTSGCGETQYF.

The CDR3: CASSVSSGLMSDTQYF. For the CDR3, the DNA is TGTGCCAGCAGTGTCTCTAGCGGGTTAATGTCAGATACGCAGTATTTT. The rearrangement links TRBV28 to TRBJ2-3; 8 bases are shared with TRBD2. V was pared by 5 bases and J by 4 bases, with 11 bases of the junction left unmatched. Germline CDR1 MDHEN, CDR2 SYDVKM. The CDR3 is 16 residues long.

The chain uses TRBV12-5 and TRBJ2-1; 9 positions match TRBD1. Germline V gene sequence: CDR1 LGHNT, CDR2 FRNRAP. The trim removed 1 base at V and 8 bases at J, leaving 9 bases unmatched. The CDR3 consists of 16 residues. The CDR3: CASGLGKTGGQDEQFF. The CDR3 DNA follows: TGTGCTAGTGGTTTGGGCAAGACAGGGGGTCAGGATGAGCAGTTCTTC.

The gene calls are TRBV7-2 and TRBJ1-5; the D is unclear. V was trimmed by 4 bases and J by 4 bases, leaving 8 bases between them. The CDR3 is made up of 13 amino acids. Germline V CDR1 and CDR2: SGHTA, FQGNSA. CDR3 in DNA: TGTGCCAGCAGCTCCGGGATAAATCAGCCCCAGCATTTT. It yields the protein CASSSGINQPQHF. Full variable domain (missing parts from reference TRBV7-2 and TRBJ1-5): GAGVSQSPSNKVTEKGKDVELRCDPISGHTALYWYRQSLGQGLEFLIYFQGNSAPDKSGLPSDRFSAERTGGSVSTLTIQRTQQEDSAVYLCASSSGINQPQHFGDGTRLSIL.

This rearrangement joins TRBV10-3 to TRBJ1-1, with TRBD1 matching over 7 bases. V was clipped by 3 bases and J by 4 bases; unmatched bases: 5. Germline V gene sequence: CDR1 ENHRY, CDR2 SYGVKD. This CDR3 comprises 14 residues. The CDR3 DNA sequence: TGTGCCATCAGTGAAGACAGGGTTAGCACTGAAGCTTTCTTT. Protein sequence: CAISEDRVSTEAFF.

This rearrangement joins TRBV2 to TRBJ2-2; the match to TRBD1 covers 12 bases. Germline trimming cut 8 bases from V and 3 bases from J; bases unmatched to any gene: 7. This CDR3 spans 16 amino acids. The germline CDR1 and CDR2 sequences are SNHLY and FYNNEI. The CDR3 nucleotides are TGTGCCAGCCGGGACAGGGGGCGCAAGGACACCGGGGAGCTGTTTTTT. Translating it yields CASRDRGRKDTGELFF.

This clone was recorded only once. The CDR3 sequence: CASSDSQGRQPQHF. CDR3 DNA sequence: TGTGCCAGCAGTGACTCACAGGGGCGGCAGCCCCAGCATTTT. The chain combines TRBV6-4 with TRBJ1-5, with 7 bases that match TRBD1. The germline gives CDR1 MRHNA, CDR2 SNTAGT. Losses at the gene ends were 0 bases for V and 7 bases for J; bases not matched to a gene: 3. This CDR3 contains 14 residues.

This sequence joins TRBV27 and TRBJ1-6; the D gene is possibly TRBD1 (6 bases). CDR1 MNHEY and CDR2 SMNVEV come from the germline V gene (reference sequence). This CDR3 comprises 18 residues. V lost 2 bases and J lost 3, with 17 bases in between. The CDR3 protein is CASSLGGQPAYYNSPLHF. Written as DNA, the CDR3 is TGTGCCAGCAGTTTAGGCGGACAGCCGGCCTACTATAATTCACCCCTCCACTTT.

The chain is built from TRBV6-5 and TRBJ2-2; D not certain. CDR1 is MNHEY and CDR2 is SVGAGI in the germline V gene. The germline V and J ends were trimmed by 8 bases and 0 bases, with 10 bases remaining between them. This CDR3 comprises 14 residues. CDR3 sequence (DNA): TGTGCCAGCTTTCAGGCCGCGAACACCGGGGAGCTGTTTTTT. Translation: CASFQAANTGELFF.

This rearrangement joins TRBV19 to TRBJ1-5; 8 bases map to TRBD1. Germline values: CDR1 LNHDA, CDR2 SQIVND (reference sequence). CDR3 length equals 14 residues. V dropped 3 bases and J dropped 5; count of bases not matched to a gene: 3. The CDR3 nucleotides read TGTGCCAGTAGTATGGGCAGGGGGCATCAGCCCCAGCATTTT. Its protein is CASSMGRGHQPQHF. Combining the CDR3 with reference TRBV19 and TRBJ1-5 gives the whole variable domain DGGITQSPKYLFRKEGQNVTLSCEQNLNHDAMYWYRQDPGQGLRLIYYSQIVNDFQKGDIAEGYSVSREKKESFPLTVTSAQKNPTAFYLCASSMGRGHQPQHFGDGTRLSIL.

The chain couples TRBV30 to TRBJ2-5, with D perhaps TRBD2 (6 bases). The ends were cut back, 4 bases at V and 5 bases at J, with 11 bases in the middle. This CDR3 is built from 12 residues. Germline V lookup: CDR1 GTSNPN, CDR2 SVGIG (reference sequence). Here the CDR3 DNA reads TGTGCCTGGATGCGGGATACGGAGACCCAGTACTTC. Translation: CAWMRDTETQYF.

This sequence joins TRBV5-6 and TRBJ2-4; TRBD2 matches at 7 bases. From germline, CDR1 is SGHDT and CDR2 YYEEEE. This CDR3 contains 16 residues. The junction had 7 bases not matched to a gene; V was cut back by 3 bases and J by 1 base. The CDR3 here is CASSSYLSGAKNIQYF. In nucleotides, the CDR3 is TGTGCCAGCAGCTCCTATCTTAGCGGGGCCAAAAACATTCAGTACTTC.